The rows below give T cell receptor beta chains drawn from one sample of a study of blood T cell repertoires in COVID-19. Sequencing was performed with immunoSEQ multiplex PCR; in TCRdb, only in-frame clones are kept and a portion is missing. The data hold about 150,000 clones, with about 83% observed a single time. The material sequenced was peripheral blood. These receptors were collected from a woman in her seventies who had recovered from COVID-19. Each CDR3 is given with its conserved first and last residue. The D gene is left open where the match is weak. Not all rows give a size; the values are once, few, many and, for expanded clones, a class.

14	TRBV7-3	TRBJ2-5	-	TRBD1	CASSFLGQGRTQYF	TGTGCCAGCAGCTTCCTCGGACAGGGGAGGACCCAGTACTTC
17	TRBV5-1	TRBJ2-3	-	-	CASSLGGRGSPTDTQYF	TGCGCCAGCAGCTTGGGGGGCCGGGGGAGCCCCACCGATACGCAGTATTTT
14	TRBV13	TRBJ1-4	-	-	CASSRYGGSEKLFF	TGTGCCAGCAGCCGGTACGGGGGGAGTGAAAAACTGTTTTTT
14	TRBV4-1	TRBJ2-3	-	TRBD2	CASRSLAGADTQYF	TGCGCCAGCAGGTCTCTAGCGGGGGCAGATACGCAGTATTTT
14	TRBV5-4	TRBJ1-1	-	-	CASSSRRANTEAFF	TGTGCCAGCAGCTCTCGGAGGGCTAACACTGAAGCTTTCTTT
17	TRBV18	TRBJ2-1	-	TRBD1	CASSLAGGTGAPRRQFF	TGTGCCAGCTCACTCGCAGGCGGGACAGGGGCCCCTCGGCGGCAGTTCTTC
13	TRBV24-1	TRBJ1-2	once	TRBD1	CATSETTGGGYTF	TGTGCCACCAGTGAGACGACAGGGGGGGGCTACACCTTC
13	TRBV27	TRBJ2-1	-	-	CASSGWVGGEQFF	TGTGCCAGCAGTGGGTGGGTAGGGGGTGAGCAGTTCTTC
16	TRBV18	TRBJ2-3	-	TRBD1	CASSPPIRDRFDTQYF	TGTGCCAGCTCACCACCTATTCGGGACAGATTCGATACGCAGTATTTT
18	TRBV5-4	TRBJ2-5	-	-	CASSLGPSQLARGETQYF	TGTGCCAGCAGCTTGGGCCCCTCCCAACTAGCGAGGGGGGAGACCCAGTACTTC
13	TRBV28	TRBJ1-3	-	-	CAHRSTGGNTIYF	TGTGCCCACAGGTCTACCGGGGGAAACACCATATATTTT
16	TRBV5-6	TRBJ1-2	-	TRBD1	CASGPGTGRQMGGYTF	TGTGCCAGCGGTCCCGGGACAGGGAGACAGATGGGTGGCTACACCTTC
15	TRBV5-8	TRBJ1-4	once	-	CASSPLTGPDEKLFF	TGTGCCAGCAGCCCCCTGACAGGACCAGATGAAAAACTGTTTTTT
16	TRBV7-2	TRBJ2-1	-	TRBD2	CASSLAWGGVYNEQFF	TGTGCCAGCAGCTTAGCGTGGGGGGGGGTTTACAATGAGCAGTTCTTC
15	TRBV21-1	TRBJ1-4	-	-	CASSKGPFLNEKLFF	TGTGCCAGCAGCAAGGGGCCGTTCCTTAATGAAAAACTGTTTTTT
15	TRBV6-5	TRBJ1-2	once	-	CASSYSNSQPYGYTF	TGTGCCAGCAGTTACTCGAATTCACAGCCCTATGGCTACACCTTC
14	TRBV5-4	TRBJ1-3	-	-	CASSLGLFGNTIYF	TGTGCCAGCAGCTTAGGACTTTTTGGAAACACCATATATTTT
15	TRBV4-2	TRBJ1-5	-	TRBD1	CATSWGTGSNQPQHF	TGTGCCACCTCGTGGGGGACAGGGAGCAATCAGCCCCAGCATTTT
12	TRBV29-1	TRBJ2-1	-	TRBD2	CSAPGLGYEQFF	TGCAGCGCACCTGGACTAGGTTATGAGCAGTTCTTC
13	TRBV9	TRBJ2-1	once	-	CASSGTNYNEQFF	TGTGCCAGCAGCGGGACTAACTACAATGAGCAGTTCTTC
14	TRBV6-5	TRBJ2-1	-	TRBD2	CASSYLAGGAEQFF	TGTGCCAGCAGTTACCTAGCGGGAGGGGCTGAGCAGTTCTTC